A single sample is the source of the 28 T cell receptor beta chains below, sequenced in a study of CD8 T cells in Susac syndrome. RNA was extracted with the RNeasy kit, and a quantity of about 0.45 to 1 ug was reverse transcribed using random hexamers. Each CDR3 protein gets one entry after TCRdb re-called the immunoSEQ multiplex PCR reads with MiXCR. The table includes approximately 200,000 distinct CDR3 sequences, approximately 95% detected once. Sequenced input: CD4+ T cells from PBMCs. The receptors were sampled from a human donor with multiple sclerosis.

The chain couples TRBV27 to TRBJ2-5; possible D gene TRBD2, 6 bases. This CDR3 contains 14 residues. Germline V gives CDR1 MNHEY, CDR2 SMNVEV (reference sequence). V lost 6 bases, J lost 2 bases, and 13 bases lay in between. CDR3 protein: CASRMEGRQETQYF. The CDR3 region has the DNA TGTGCCAGCAGGATGGAGGGTAGACAAGAGACCCAGTACTTC.

V usage is TRBV7-8 and J usage is TRBJ2-3, with 7 bases that match TRBD1. The CDR3 length is 14 residues. CDR1 is SGHVS, CDR2 FQNEAQ, per germline. The J segment lost 8 bases and the V segment lost 5 bases, leaving 10 bases of the junction unmatched. The CDR3 nucleotides read TGTGCCAGCAGCCCCAGGACAGGCCCCCGTACGCAGTATTTT. As protein: CASSPRTGPRTQYF.

The V call is TRBV24-1, the J call TRBJ1-2; D is unresolved. V was cut by 9 bases and J by 5 bases, with 12 bases left in between. CDR3 length: 12 residues. Germline V CDR1 and CDR2: KGHDR, SFDVKD. DNA for the CDR3: TGTGCCACCGCGGCGTCGGGGTATGGCTACACCTTC. Translation gives CATAASGYGYTF.

This chain joins TRBV7-2 and TRBJ1-6; 7 nucleotides line up with TRBD1. The junction had 13 bases not matched to a gene; V was cut back by 5 bases and J by 9 bases. From germline, CDR1 is SGHTA and CDR2 FQGNSA. The CDR3 totals 16 residues. CDR3 DNA: TGTGCCAGCAGCCCCAGACAGGGACGGTCGAGTTCACCCCTCCACTTT. Translating it yields CASSPRQGRSSSPLHF.

The rearrangement uses TRBV29-1 and TRBJ1-1; D is unresolved. The CDR3 extends over 13 amino acids. Germline assignment: CDR1 SQVTM and CDR2 ANQGSEA. V was pared by 8 bases and J by 4 bases, with 17 bases between. This CDR3 is CSYITAGSTEAFF. The CDR3 DNA reads TGCAGCTACATAACGGCCGGGAGCACTGAAGCTTTCTTT.

The V gene is TRBV30, the J gene TRBJ2-1; 10 nucleotides match TRBD2. The germline CDR1 and CDR2 sequences are GTSNPN and SVGIG (reference sequence). The trim removed 3 bases at V and 6 bases at J, leaving 5 bases unmatched. The length of the CDR3 is 14 residues. The CDR3 DNA reads TGTGCCTGGAGCACAGGGACTAGCGCCAATGAGCAGTTCTTC. It encodes CAWSTGTSANEQFF.

This clonotype is a singleton in its sample. This chain joins TRBV7-2 and TRBJ1-1; tentative D call: TRBD1 (6 bases). The CDR3 sequence is 14 residues long. V lost 3 bases and J 3 bases, leaving 11 bases between the germline ends. CDR1 is SGHTA, CDR2 FQGNSA, per germline. The CDR3 region is CASSFFGQYTEAFF. As DNA, the CDR3 is TGTGCCAGCAGCTTCTTTGGACAGTACACTGAAGCTTTCTTT.

With regard to this clonotype: At one of its ends the junction is not consistent with the germline gene, which may arise from a read error. This chain links TRBV5-1 with TRBJ1-1; D uncertain. There are 14 residues in the CDR3. The V gene's germline CDR1 is SGHRS and CDR2 YFSETQ. The CDR3 region is CASSLGSMNTEAFF. The CDR3 DNA reads as TGTGCCAGCAGCTTAGGCTCCATGAACACTGAAGCTTTCTTT.

This clonotype appeared a single time. The chain has TRBV12-3 or TRBV12-4 and TRBJ2-1, with 12 positions matching TRBD2. CDR3 length: 15 amino acids. J lost 8 bases, V lost 4 bases, and 6 bases had no gene match. The CDR3 sequence: CASSSWASGGDEQFF. The CDR3, as DNA: TGTGCCAGCAGTTCCTGGGCTAGCGGGGGGGATGAGCAGTTCTTC.

This clonotype has just one count. The CDR3 DNA is TGTGCCAGCAGCTTGGATGGGACAAGTTACAATGAGCAGTTCTTC. Amino acid sequence: CASSLDGTSYNEQFF. The chain couples TRBV5-4 to TRBJ2-1; tentative D call: TRBD1 (6 bases). This CDR3 comprises 15 residues. Germline-derived CDR1 and CDR2 are SGHNT and YYREEE (reference sequence). Trimming shortened V by 0 bases and J by 4 bases, and 11 bases separated the two germline ends.

The chain combines TRBV6-2 or TRBV6-3 with TRBJ2-7; D gene uncertain. The CDR3 contains 13 residues. V lost 2 bases, J lost 2 bases, and 7 bases lay in between. Per the germline V gene, CDR1 is MNHEY and CDR2 is SVGEGT. In DNA, the CDR3 is TGTGCCAGCAGTTACAATTCAGCCTACGAGCAGTACTTC. It is translated as CASSYNSAYEQYF.

To note about this clonotype: At one end the junction does not follow the germline gene, possibly because of a read error. The chain recombines TRBV20-1 with TRBJ2-1; TRBD1 might be the D (6 bases). There are 9 residues in the CDR3. CDR1 is DFQATT and CDR2 is SNEGSKA in the germline V gene (reference sequence). CDR3 sequence reads: CSARDWGLF. CDR3 sequence (DNA): TGCAGTGCTAGAGACTGGGGGCTATTC.

This chain uses TRBV12-3 or TRBV12-4 with TRBJ1-4; weak D call: TRBD1 (6 bases). The CDR3 loop spans 15 amino acids. Deletions cut 6 bases from V and 7 bases from J, with 18 bases between. CDR3 amino acids: CASSARGGGSEKLFF. The CDR3 DNA sequence: TGTGCCAGCAGCGCCAGGGGTGGTGGGAGTGAAAAACTGTTTTTT.

This clonotype was detected only once. The chain uses TRBV29-1 and TRBJ2-1; D may match TRBD1 or TRBD2 (5 bases each). The germline CDR1 and CDR2 sequences are SQVTM and ANQGSEA. The CDR3 length is 14 residues. Trimming took off 6 bases at V and 6 bases at J, with 18 bases between the two ends. The CDR3 DNA follows: TGCAGCGTCCGGGACGGAAGCACCCCCAATGAGCAGTTCTTC. Its translation: CSVRDGSTPNEQFF.

The chain links TRBV18 to TRBJ2-1, with 9 bases matching TRBD1. J lost 4 bases, V lost 2 bases, and 3 bases had no gene match. CDR1 and CDR2 (germline): KGHSH, LQKENI. This CDR3 has 15 residues. CDR3 sequence (DNA): TGTGCCAGCTCACCAGTACAGGGGGCTTACAATGAGCAGTTCTTC. The encoded protein is CASSPVQGAYNEQFF.

The chain links TRBV20-1 to TRBJ2-1; tentative D call: TRBD2 (6 bases). CDR1 is DFQATT and CDR2 is SNEGSKA in the germline V gene (reference sequence). The CDR3 has 15 amino acids. Trimming left V 3 bases short and J 0 bases short, with 12 bases between. CDR3 nucleotides: TGCAGTGCTAGGGACTACTCCCGCTCCTACAATGAGCAGTTCTTC. Protein: CSARDYSRSYNEQFF.

The CDR3 loop is CASSRLRGRNSPLHF. CDR3 DNA sequence: TGTGCCAGTAGTAGGCTCAGGGGGCGAAATTCACCCCTCCACTTT. The chain employs TRBV19 and TRBJ1-6, with 8 bases lining up with TRBD1. The CDR3 is 15 amino acids. Germline V gives CDR1 LNHDA, CDR2 SQIVND (reference sequence). V dropped 4 bases and J dropped 7; count of bases not matched to a gene: 6.

The chain has TRBV7-3 and TRBJ2-7, with 10 bases fitting TRBD2. The V gene's germline CDR1 is SGHTA and CDR2 FQGTGA. Trimming removed 1 base from V and 3 bases from J; junction bases left unmatched: 3. The CDR3 consists of 15 residues. This CDR3 is CASSLSSSGGYEQYF. The CDR3 DNA reads TGTGCCAGCAGCTTAAGCTCTAGCGGGGGCTACGAGCAGTACTTC.

The chain carries TRBV6-2 or TRBV6-3 and TRBJ2-7; either TRBD1 or TRBD2 may supply D (6 bases each). V was trimmed by 2 bases and J by 2 bases, leaving 10 bases between them. This CDR3 is 14 amino acids long. CDR1 is MNHEY and CDR2 is SVGEGT in the germline V gene. The CDR3 DNA is TGTGCCAGCAGTTACGGGGGGCCCCCCTACGAGCAGTACTTC. This sequence encodes CASSYGGPPYEQYF.

The chain uses TRBV11-2 and TRBJ2-5; 14 bases match TRBD2. With V trimmed by 1 base and J by 4 bases, 2 bases remained unmatched. The V gene's germline CDR1 is SGHAT and CDR2 FQNNGV. The length of the CDR3 is 16 residues. CDR3 nucleotides: TGTGCCAGCAGCTTAGGACTAGCGGGGGGGCGAGAGACCCAGTACTTC. Encoded protein: CASSLGLAGGRETQYF. Looking up the rest from reference TRBV11-2 and TRBJ2-5 gives the full variable domain: EAGVAQSPRYKIIEKRQSVAFWCNPISGHATLYWYQQILGQGPKLLIQFQNNGVVDDSQLPKDRFSAERLKGVDSTLKIQPAKLEDSAVYLCASSLGLAGGRETQYFGPGTRLLVL.

This clonotype has only one observation. The J gene is TRBJ1-6, the V gene TRBV29-1; D might be TRBD1 (5 bases). Germline-derived CDR1 and CDR2 are SQVTM and ANQGSEA. This CDR3 region has 13 residues. Trimming pared 5 bases from V and 7 bases from J, leaving 12 bases between. The CDR3 sequence is CSVRGEWNSPLHF. The CDR3 DNA is TGCAGCGTTCGGGGGGAATGGAATTCACCCCTCCACTTT.

V usage is TRBV23-1 and J usage is TRBJ1-1, with D tentatively TRBD1 (6 bases). TRBV23-1 is known as an ORF, though its function is uncertain. This CDR3 has 14 amino acids. This CDR3 reads CAQPNGGTPHEAFF. In nucleotides, the CDR3 is TGCGCACAACCCAACGGGGGGACACCCCATGAAGCTTTCTTT.

The chain joins TRBV30 to TRBJ1-2, with D unresolved. V was trimmed by 5 bases and J by 0 bases, leaving 10 bases between them. Germline CDR1 and CDR2: GTSNPN and SVGIG (reference sequence). The CDR3 contains 13 residues. CDR3 amino acids: CAWRQSSNYGYTF. As DNA, the CDR3 is TGTGCCTGGCGCCAGTCCTCTAACTATGGCTACACCTTC.

This chain connects TRBV6-1 to TRBJ2-1; no definite D call. The CDR3 sequence is 15 residues long. Trimming cost V 5 bases and J 1 base, with 12 bases left between them. Germline lookup yields CDR1 MNHNS and CDR2 SASEGT. CDR3 residues: CASSLAYQSYNEQFF. The CDR3, as DNA: TGTGCCAGCAGTCTGGCCTATCAGTCCTACAATGAGCAGTTCTTC.

The chain is built from TRBV29-1 and TRBJ2-2; no definite D call. The CDR3 loop spans 14 amino acids. The germline gives CDR1 SQVTM, CDR2 ANQGSEA. Trimming shortened V by 5 bases and J by 4 bases, and 14 bases separated the two germline ends. CDR3 bases: TGCAGCGTTCCCTCGCCGGTTTTCACCGGGGAGCTGTTTTTT. This codes for CSVPSPVFTGELFF.

The J gene is TRBJ2-6, the V gene TRBV20-1; tentative D call: TRBD2 (5 bases). V shed 7 bases and J shed 0 bases, with 19 bases lying between them. The germline V gene encodes CDR1 DFQATT and CDR2 SNEGSKA (reference sequence). The CDR3 length is 17 residues. The CDR3 DNA reads TGCAGTGTCCTTACAGCGGCGGTCCCCTCTGGGGCCAACGTCCTGACTTTC. Its protein is CSVLTAAVPSGANVLTF.

This chain joins TRBV15 and TRBJ1-5, with no clear D. The length of the CDR3 is 16 residues. The V gene's germline CDR1 is LNHNV and CDR2 YYDKDF (reference sequence). Trimming cost V 3 bases and J 1 base, with 13 bases left between them. The CDR3 protein is CATSSDRPSSNQPQHF. The CDR3 nucleotides are TGTGCCACCAGCAGCGACCGGCCCTCAAGCAATCAGCCCCAGCATTTT.

The chain recombines TRBV12-3 or TRBV12-4 with TRBJ1-2; D is unresolved. CDR3 size: 12 residues. With 2 bases removed from V and 7 bases from J, the gap between germline ends came to 8 bases. The CDR3 DNA sequence: TGTGCCAGCAGTTTACCCTTCGGTGGCTACACCTTC. Translating gives CASSLPFGGYTF.